Below, one T cell receptor beta chain is given with its context. As yet, its antigen is unknown. Germline V gives CDR1 LGHNA, CDR2 YSLEER. V lost 3 bases, J lost 0 bases, and 3 bases stayed unmatched. The CDR3 is made up of 15 amino acids. The sample is drawn from a study of cytomegalovirus exposure and HLA in healthy donors. The PCR employed 60 Vbeta primers together with 13 Jbeta primers. TCRdb's table, derived via immunoSEQ multiplex PCR, lists solely in-frame clones and lacks some. The table has some 99,000 clones, approximately 69% seen once. Findings of the study overall: In vitro assays verified that a few CMV-associated chains recognized CMV antigens specifically. More than 15,000 TCR beta sequences were associated with HLA alleles at 0.05 false discovery rate in a later analysis. Highly shared variants forming one cluster were likely a sequencing artifact. Highest at DRB1 and lowest at HLA-C, TCR association rates differed among HLA loci in a later analysis.

The sequence was collected from a female donor in good health and CMV-seronegative. What was sequenced was PBMCs. The chain combines TRBV4-3 with TRBJ2-7, with 9 bases lining up with TRBD2. The chain's CDR3 is CASSQERGASYEQYF. Here the CDR3 DNA reads TGCGCCAGCAGCCAGGAGCGGGGGGCCTCCTACGAGCAGTACTTC.